This is a list of T cell receptor beta chains from one sample in a study of post-analysis software for immune sequencing data. TCRdb re-analysed the PCR reads in MiXCR, keeping a single row per CDR3 protein. This table has about 180,000 distinct CDR3 sequences, 30% appearing once. The specimen sequenced was blood. The receptors originated from a girl aged 10-17 years with multiple sclerosis. Both conserved end residues are part of each CDR3. Each record gives: V gene, D gene, J gene, clone size, CDR3 protein, CDR3 DNA. D genes are given only for firm matches. Not every row has a clone size; where given, it reads once, few, many or a size class.

TRBV27,.,TRBJ2-5,many,CASSLRGQETQYF,TGTGCCAGCAGTTTACGGGGTCAAGAGACCCAGTACTTC
TRBV15,.,TRBJ1-1,.,CATSRETPGRTEAFF,TGTGCCACCAGCAGAGAGACACCCGGGAGGACTGAAGCTTTCTTT
TRBV5-1,.,TRBJ2-3,many,CATGGLNTDTQYF,TGCGCCACTGGAGGGCTTAACACAGATACGCAGTATTTT
TRBV30,.,TRBJ1-1,many,CAWSPTREAFF,TGTGCCTGGAGTCCCACTCGGGAGGCTTTCTTT
TRBV4-1,.,TRBJ2-1,.,CASSQVRQGGNEQFF,TGCGCCAGCAGCCAAGTAAGGCAGGGGGGGAATGAGCAGTTCTTC
TRBV3-1,TRBD2,TRBJ2-1,.,CASSQGDYSYNEQFF,TGTGCCAGCAGCCAAGGGGACTATTCCTACAATGAGCAGTTCTTC
TRBV3-1,.,TRBJ2-7,many,CASSQDIASAYEQYF,TGTGCCAGCAGCCAAGATATCGCTAGCGCCTACGAGCAGTACTTC
TRBV5-8,TRBD2,TRBJ2-1,few,CASSWELAGVDYEQFF,TGTGCCAGCAGCTGGGAACTAGCGGGAGTCGACTATGAGCAGTTCTTC
TRBV4-2,.,TRBJ2-7,.,CASGQGRDSAYEQYF,TGTGCCAGCGGCCAAGGCCGGGACTCCGCCTACGAGCAGTACTTC
TRBV19,.,TRBJ1-1,.,CASKGYTEAFF,TGTGCCAGTAAGGGTTACACTGAAGCTTTCTTT
TRBV9,TRBD2,TRBJ2-1,.,CASSVMSSGTLEDNEQFF,TGTGCCAGCAGCGTAATGTCTAGCGGGACCCTTGAGGACAATGAGCAGTTCTTC
TRBV13,.,TRBJ2-6,.,CASSPLGGMGANVPTF,TGTGCCAGCAGCCCCCTGGGGGGTATGGGGGCCAACGTCCCGACTTTC
TRBV7-2,.,TRBJ2-1,.,CASSQGASNYNEQFF,TGTGCCAGCAGCCAAGGTGCCTCCAACTACAATGAGCAGTTCTTC
TRBV7-2,.,TRBJ1-5,.,CASSPRADRDQPQHF,TGTGCCAGCAGCCCGAGAGCAGATCGGGATCAGCCCCAGCATTTT
TRBV7-2,.,TRBJ2-5,.,CASSSGAAEQETQYF,TGTGCCAGCAGCAGTGGAGCGGCAGAACAAGAGACCCAGTACTTC
TRBV28,TRBD1,TRBJ1-5,few,CASSHYGTGGQPQHF,TGTGCCAGCAGTCATTACGGGACAGGGGGACAGCCCCAGCATTTT
TRBV20-1,TRBD2,TRBJ2-2,few,CSALGLAGGSRVTGELFF,TGCAGTGCTCTGGGGCTAGCGGGAGGCAGTAGAGTCACCGGGGAGCTGTTTTTT
TRBV5-1,.,TRBJ2-5,.,CASSKDGIQETQCF,TGCGCCAGCAGCAAGGACGGTATCCAAGAGACCCAGTGCTTC
TRBV28,.,TRBJ1-1,.,CASSYPYFENTEAFF,TGTGCCAGCAGTTACCCTTACTTCGAGAACACTGAAGCTTTCTTT
TRBV5-1,.,TRBJ2-7,once,CASSPQGYYEQYF,TGCGCCAGCAGCCCGCAGGGGTACTACGAGCAGTACTTC
TRBV6-5,TRBD1,TRBJ1-2,.,CASSYSRQGYGYTF,TGTGCCAGCAGTTACTCGAGACAGGGGTATGGCTACACCTTC
TRBV20-1,.,TRBJ1-6,many,CSAREAGRENSPLHF,TGCAGTGCTAGAGAGGCCGGGCGCGAGAATTCACCCCTCCACTTT
TRBV28,TRBD1,TRBJ1-1,.,CASSSGGQGLNTEAFF,TGTGCCAGCAGTTCGGGAGGACAGGGATTGAACACTGAAGCTTTCTTT
TRBV20-1,TRBD2,TRBJ2-1,many,CSARTITSGSAVEQFF,TGCAGTGCTAGAACCATTACTAGCGGGAGTGCGGTTGAGCAGTTCTTC
TRBV5-1,.,TRBJ1-5,.,CASSFDGDNQPQHF,TGCGCCAGCAGCTTCGACGGGGACAATCAGCCCCAGCATTTT
TRBV4-1,TRBD2,TRBJ2-1,many,CASDNLGMVAGGPHDEQFF,TGCGCCAGCGATAATTTAGGGATGGTAGCGGGAGGGCCCCACGATGAGCAGTTCTTC
TRBV5-1,TRBD2,TRBJ2-4,many,CASSLATAGAGVDIQYF,TGCGCCAGCAGCTTGGCTACCGCGGGAGCCGGGGTAGACATTCAGTACTTC
TRBV18,.,TRBJ2-7,.,CASSPGLTTYEQYF,TGTGCCAGCTCACCAGGCCTTACGACCTACGAGCAGTACTTC
TRBV7-2,.,TRBJ2-7,.,CASSLAQRGTPSYEQYF,TGTGCCAGCAGCTTAGCCCAGCGCGGGACCCCCTCCTACGAGCAGTACTTC
TRBV5-5,.,TRBJ2-4,.,CASSLGWQSAKNIQYF,TGTGCCAGCAGCTTGGGGTGGCAGTCAGCCAAAAACATTCAGTACTTC
TRBV7-9,.,TRBJ1-3,.,CASSLTASGNTIYF,TGTGCCAGCAGCTTGACAGCAAGTGGAAACACCATATATTTT
TRBV18,.,TRBJ2-7,many,CASSRGIGTATGEQYF,TGTGCCAGCTCACGCGGGATAGGGACCGCGACTGGCGAGCAGTACTTC
TRBV11-2,.,TRBJ2-3,.,CASSFSGRGPPDTQYF,TGTGCCAGCAGCTTCAGTGGGAGAGGGCCCCCAGATACGCAGTATTTT
TRBV6-5,TRBD1,TRBJ2-5,many,CASSVGTGGLEQYF,TGTGCCAGCAGTGTAGGGACAGGGGGATTGGAGCAGTACTTC
TRBV10-3,.,TRBJ2-7,.,CAISESVNSYEQYF,TGTGCCATCAGTGAGTCAGTAAACTCCTACGAGCAGTACTTC
TRBV12-3/TRBV12-4,TRBD2,TRBJ2-1,.,CASSFSGSIDEQFF,TGTGCCAGCAGTTTTAGCGGGAGTATCGATGAGCAGTTCTTC
TRBV7-9,.,TRBJ1-6,.,CASSPPLGSPLHF,TGTGCCAGCAGCCCTCCCCTCGGTTCACCCCTCCACTTT
TRBV5-4,.,TRBJ2-7,few,CASSLNNGGLTYEQYF,TGTGCCAGCAGCTTAAATAACGGGGGACTTACCTACGAGCAGTACTTC
TRBV29-1,.,TRBJ1-5,.,CSVGAAINQPQHF,TGCAGCGTTGGGGCAGCCATTAATCAGCCCCAGCATTTT
TRBV28,.,TRBJ1-5,few,CASSSYYRNSNQPQHF,TGTGCCAGCAGTTCCTACTACAGGAATAGCAATCAGCCCCAGCATTTT
TRBV20-1,.,TRBJ1-6,.,CSAPTGPINSPLHF,TGCAGTGCCCCTACCGGGCCCATCAATTCACCCCTCCACTTT
TRBV3-1,TRBD1,TRBJ1-6,few,CASSHVPGQGSPLHF,TGTGCCAGCAGCCACGTCCCGGGACAGGGATCACCCCTCCACTTT
TRBV7-2,.,TRBJ2-7,.,CASSFPSSYEQYF,TGTGCCAGCAGCTTCCCGAGCTCCTACGAGCAGTACTTC
TRBV12-3/TRBV12-4,TRBD2,TRBJ2-7,.,CASSLVASGNYEQYF,TGTGCCAGCAGTTTAGTAGCTAGCGGGAACTACGAGCAGTACTTC
TRBV7-2,TRBD1,TRBJ1-2,.,CASSFHRGVGYTF,TGTGCCAGCAGCTTTCACAGGGGCGTTGGCTACACCTTC